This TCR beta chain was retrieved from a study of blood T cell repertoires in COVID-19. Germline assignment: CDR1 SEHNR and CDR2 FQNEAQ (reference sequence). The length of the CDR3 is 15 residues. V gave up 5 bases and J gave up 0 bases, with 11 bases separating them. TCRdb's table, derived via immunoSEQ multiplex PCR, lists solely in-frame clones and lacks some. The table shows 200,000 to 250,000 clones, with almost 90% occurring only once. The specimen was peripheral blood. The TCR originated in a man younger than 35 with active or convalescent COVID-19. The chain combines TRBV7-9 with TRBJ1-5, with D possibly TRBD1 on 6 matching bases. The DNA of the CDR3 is TGTGCCAGCAGCGAACAGGGTTATAGCAATCAGCCCCAGCATTTT. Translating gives CASSEQGYSNQPQHF.